This note documents a single T cell receptor beta chain sequence. The CDR3 sequence is 14 residues long. In germline, CDR1 is LNHDA, CDR2 SQIVND (reference sequence). With 3 bases clipped from V and 0 bases from J, the junction kept 1 base outside the gene matches. Before they underwent DNA extraction, samples held about 1-10 million cryopreserved PBMC. This sample was included in a study of long-term antiretroviral therapy in people with HIV. Survey-level resolution applied to immunoSEQ assay v3.0. Using immunoSEQ multiplex PCR, the repertoire was profiled, and TCRdb retains in-frame clones only, with some absent. This repertoire shows about 33,000 clones, 96% found once; its top ten account for about 2.2%.

The V and J genes are TRBV19 and TRBJ2-7, with 8 bases fitting TRBD1. The TCR comes from a man aged 25-45 years with HIV. This specimen consisted of unsorted PBMCs, obtained 6.6 years after starting antiretroviral therapy. The CDR3 nucleotides read TGTGCCAGTAGTATTGGGACAGGCTCCTACGAGCAGTACTTC. Encoded protein: CASSIGTGSYEQYF.